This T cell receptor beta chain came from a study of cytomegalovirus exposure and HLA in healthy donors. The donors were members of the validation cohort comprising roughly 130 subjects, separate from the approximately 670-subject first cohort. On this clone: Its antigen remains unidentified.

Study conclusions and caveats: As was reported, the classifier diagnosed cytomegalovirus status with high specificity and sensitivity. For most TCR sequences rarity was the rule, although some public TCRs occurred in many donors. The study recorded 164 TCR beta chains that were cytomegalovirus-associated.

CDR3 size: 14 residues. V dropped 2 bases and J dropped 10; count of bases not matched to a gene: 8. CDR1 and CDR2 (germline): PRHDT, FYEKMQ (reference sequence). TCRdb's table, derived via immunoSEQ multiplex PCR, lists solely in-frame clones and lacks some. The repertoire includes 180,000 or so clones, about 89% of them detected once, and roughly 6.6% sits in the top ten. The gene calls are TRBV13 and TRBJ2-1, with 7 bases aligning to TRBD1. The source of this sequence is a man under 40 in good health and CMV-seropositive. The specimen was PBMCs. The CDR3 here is CASSLSGGEEEQFF. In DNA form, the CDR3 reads TGTGCCAGCAGCTTATCAGGGGGTGAAGAAGAGCAGTTCTTC.